The 6 T cell receptor beta chains presented below share a single source sample, sequenced in a study of T-cell memory formation after mild COVID-19. MiXCR, applied by TCRdb to the 5' RACE reads, yields one record per CDR3 protein. In the table there are 180,000 or so distinct CDR3 sequences, approximately 10% of which are singletons. Material: PBMCs or a T cell subset sorted from them (not recorded which). The source is a man younger than 35 who had mild COVID-19 (a few samples of this study predate the infection). Cell type and time point are not known.

The chain combines TRBV5-4 with TRBJ2-3; D ambiguous. Germline V gene lookup returns CDR1 SGHNT and CDR2 YYREEE (reference sequence). This CDR3 contains 13 residues. V was clipped by 7 bases and J by 1 base, with 10 bases between them. CDR3 sequence: CASGQFGTDTQYF. CDR3 nucleotide sequence: TGTGCCAGCGGCCAATTCGGCACAGATACGCAGTATTTT.

The chain uses TRBV6-6 and TRBJ1-5; a possible D gene is TRBD1 (5 bases). This CDR3 is 13 amino acids long. The ends were cut back, 6 bases at V and 7 bases at J, with 13 bases in the middle. Germline V gene lookup returns CDR1 MNHNY and CDR2 SVGAGI (reference sequence). The CDR3 coding sequence is TGTGCCAGCAGAGACAGTGGTGGACAGCCCCAGCATTTT. This gives the protein CASRDSGGQPQHF.

This clonotype came up many times. The V gene is TRBV18, the J gene TRBJ1-5; no definite D call. V was cut by 1 base and J by 0 bases, with 19 bases left in between. The CDR3 consists of 19 residues. The germline gives CDR1 KGHSH, CDR2 LQKENI. This CDR3 is CASSPLVATHQNSNQPQHF. CDR3 coding DNA: TGTGCCAGCTCACCACTTGTCGCGACACACCAAAATAGCAATCAGCCCCAGCATTTT.

The chain links TRBV5-1 to TRBJ2-2; the D is unclear. Trimming took off 6 bases at V and 4 bases at J, with 10 bases between the two ends. Germline CDR1 and CDR2: SGHRS and YFSETQ. The CDR3 spans 13 residues. The CDR3 DNA is TGCGCCAGCATCAACACGGGCACCGGGGAGCTGTTTTTT. Its translation is CASINTGTGELFF.

This clonotype was counted a few times. The V and J genes are TRBV6-1 and TRBJ2-7, with D possibly being TRBD1 (5 bases). The CDR3 is 13 amino acids. Looked up from germline, CDR1 is MNHNS and CDR2 is SASEGT. V was cut by 6 bases and J by 3 bases, with 12 bases left in between. In DNA form, the CDR3 reads TGTGCCAGCAGACGATCCAGGGTCTACGAGCAGTACTTC. Residues: CASRRSRVYEQYF.

The rearrangement uses TRBV12-3 or TRBV12-4 and TRBJ2-5, with 10 positions matching TRBD2. V lost 4 bases and J lost 5; bases outside the gene matches: 7. This CDR3 is built from 15 residues. CDR3 residues: CASSSSSGGGETQYF. The DNA of the CDR3 is TGTGCCAGCAGTTCGTCTAGCGGGGGTGGGGAGACCCAGTACTTC.